Each of the 22 T cell receptor beta chains below was sequenced from the same sample in a study of PD-1 blockade in classical Hodgkin lymphoma. TCRdb's table, derived via immunoSEQ multiplex PCR, lists solely in-frame clones and lacks some. The repertoire holds about 50,000 clones, 73% seen once, with about 11% in the top ten. Brentuximab vedotin exposure varied among the patients, all of whom had relapsed after autologous stem cell transplantation. The material was peripheral blood mononuclear cells (PBMCs), obtained at baseline. Every receptor here comes from a human donor with classical Hodgkin lymphoma.

The gene calls are TRBV6-6 and TRBJ1-5, with D unclear. Trimming stripped 5 bases from V and 1 base from J, with 6 bases between. This CDR3 is built from 13 residues. Germline CDR1 reads MNHNY; CDR2 reads SVGAGI (reference sequence). The CDR3 is CASSTRSNQPQHF. CDR3 sequence (DNA): TGTGCCAGCAGTACACGGAGCAATCAGCCCCAGCATTTT.

In this sample, this clone turned up once. The chain couples TRBV25-1 to TRBJ1-3, with D unresolved. The CDR3 is 13 amino acids. Germline CDR1 is MGHDK and CDR2 is SYGVNS. V was clipped by 7 bases and J by 2 bases, with 9 bases between them. CDR3 bases: TGTGCCAGCACCGGGTTAGCTGGAAACACCATATATTTT. Amino acids: CASTGLAGNTIYF.

This rearrangement joins TRBV6-5 to TRBJ2-1; tentatively, D is TRBD2 (6 bases). Trimming pared 10 bases from V and 0 bases from J, leaving 10 bases between. The CDR3 has 13 residues. CDR1 MNHEY and CDR2 SVGAGI come from the germline V gene. The CDR3 region is CATAGSSYNEQFF. CDR3 bases: TGTGCCACCGCGGGGAGCTCCTACAATGAGCAGTTCTTC.

This chain uses TRBV7-9 with TRBJ1-1; weak D call: TRBD1 (5 bases). CDR3 length: 16 residues. The ends were cut back, 7 bases at V and 3 bases at J, with 21 bases in the middle. Germline CDR1 is SEHNR and CDR2 is FQNEAQ (reference sequence). CDR3: CASTPRDEGVDTEAFF. For the CDR3, the DNA is TGTGCCAGCACCCCCCGGGACGAAGGCGTAGACACTGAAGCTTTCTTT.

The chain uses TRBV27 and TRBJ1-1, with TRBD1 as a possible D gene (5 bases). Germline lookup yields CDR1 MNHEY and CDR2 SMNVEV (reference sequence). V was trimmed by 0 bases and J by 4 bases, leaving 9 bases between them. The CDR3 is 14 amino acids. CDR3 nucleotide sequence: TGTGCCAGCAGTTTATCGCCAGGGCTCACTGAAGCTTTCTTT. Its translation is CASSLSPGLTEAFF.

CDR3: CASSQGLATGELFF. The DNA for the CDR3 is TGTGCCAGCAGCCAGGGACTAGCCACCGGGGAGCTGTTTTTT. The chain joins TRBV11-2 to TRBJ2-2; TRBD2 matches at 9 bases. With V trimmed by 5 bases and J by 4 bases, 2 bases remained unmatched. The germline CDR1 and CDR2 sequences are SGHAT and FQNNGV. The CDR3 covers 14 residues.

The chain employs TRBV6-5 and TRBJ1-1; no definite D call. Germline loops: CDR1 MNHEY, CDR2 SVGAGI. V was trimmed by 0 bases and J by 5 bases, leaving 7 bases between them. The CDR3 consists of 13 residues. The CDR3 nucleotides read TGTGCCAGCAGTTACTCGGTGAGGACTGAAGCTTTCTTT. Its protein product is CASSYSVRTEAFF.

The CDR3 region has the DNA TGTGCCAGCAGCCAGATGAGTATCGGAACGCAGTATTTT. Protein product: CASSQMSIGTQYF. The chain employs TRBV7-9 and TRBJ2-3; D gene unclear. The CDR3 runs 13 residues. Germline CDR1 and CDR2: SEHNR and FQNEAQ (reference sequence). V lost 5 bases, J lost 9 bases, and 15 bases lay in between. Supplemented by reference TRBV7-9 and TRBJ2-3, the full variable domain reads DTGVSQNPRHKITKRGQNVTFRCDPISEHNRLYWYRQTLGQGPEFLTYFQNEAQLEKSRLLSDRFSAERPKGSFSTLEIQRTEQGDSAMYLCASSQMSIGTQYFGPGTRLTVL.

This rearrangement joins TRBV7-9 to TRBJ1-6; D is possibly TRBD1 (5 bases). The CDR3 sequence is 15 residues long. Trimming cost V 2 bases and J 6 bases, with 11 bases left between them. Germline V gives CDR1 SEHNR, CDR2 FQNEAQ (reference sequence). The CDR3 region is CASSLNAGSNSPLHF. CDR3 bases: TGTGCCAGCAGCTTAAATGCAGGGTCTAATTCACCCCTCCACTTT. Combining the CDR3 with reference TRBV7-9 and TRBJ1-6 gives the whole variable domain DTGVSQNPRHKITKRGQNVTFRCDPISEHNRLYWYRQTLGQGPEFLTYFQNEAQLEKSRLLSDRFSAERPKGSFSTLEIQRTEQGDSAMYLCASSLNAGSNSPLHFGNGTRLTVT.

This chain links TRBV9 with TRBJ1-1; D is undetermined. V was pared by 4 bases and J by 0 bases, with 10 bases between. CDR3 length: 14 residues. Germline CDR1 SGDLS, CDR2 YYNGEE. The CDR3 reads CASSPDGMNTEAFF. The CDR3 nucleotides are TGTGCCAGCAGCCCGGACGGTATGAACACTGAAGCTTTCTTT.

This rearrangement joins TRBV27 to TRBJ1-1; D is unclear. Trimming shortened V by 7 bases and J by 3 bases, and 12 bases separated the two germline ends. Germline-derived CDR1 and CDR2 are MNHEY and SMNVEV (reference sequence). The CDR3 covers 13 residues. CDR3 in amino acids: CASKEEFYTEAFF. The CDR3 region has the DNA TGTGCCAGCAAAGAGGAGTTCTACACTGAAGCTTTCTTT.

The rearrangement uses TRBV9 and TRBJ1-1; D not certain. V dropped 0 bases and J dropped 1 base, with 4 bases sitting between them. This CDR3 is 13 amino acids long. Germline CDR1 reads SGDLS; CDR2 reads YYNGEE. The CDR3, as DNA: TGTGCCAGCAGCGTAGGACGGAACACTGAAGCTTTCTTT. Translation gives CASSVGRNTEAFF.

This chain links TRBV2 with TRBJ1-4; TRBD1 matches at 9 bases. Germline V CDR1 and CDR2: SNHLY, FYNNEI. V shed 1 base, J shed 6 bases, and the junction held 6 bases outside the gene matches. The CDR3 is 16 amino acids. CDR3 loop: CASSEVLGQGYEKLFF. For the CDR3, the DNA is TGTGCCAGCAGTGAAGTTCTGGGACAGGGATATGAAAAACTGTTTTTT.

The chain combines TRBV19 with TRBJ1-3, with D hard to call. From germline, CDR1 is LNHDA and CDR2 SQIVND (reference sequence). This CDR3 is built from 15 residues. V shed 5 bases and J shed 0 bases, with 11 bases lying between them. For the CDR3, the DNA is TGTGCCAGTAGTGAAATCAGTTTCTCTGGAAACACCATATATTTT. Encoded protein: CASSEISFSGNTIYF.

This clone occurred once. The chain is built from TRBV5-6 and TRBJ1-1, with D unresolved. Looked up from germline, CDR1 is SGHDT and CDR2 is YYEEEE. This CDR3 has 11 amino acids. V lost 3 bases, J lost 7 bases, and 7 bases lay in between. DNA of the CDR3: TGTGCCAGCAGCTCAGGACTTGAAGCTTTCTTT. This codes for CASSSGLEAFF.

V is TRBV5-6 and J is TRBJ1-5; 7 bases are a match to TRBD1. Per the germline V gene, CDR1 is SGHDT and CDR2 is YYEEEE. The CDR3 length is 14 residues. V lost 4 bases and J lost 2; bases outside the gene matches: 3. The CDR3 loop reads CASSIGTGNQPQHF. The CDR3, as DNA: TGTGCCAGCAGCATAGGGACAGGCAATCAGCCCCAGCATTTT.

The chain carries TRBV5-4 and TRBJ1-4; D call uncertain. Trimming took 0 bases from V and 12 from J, leaving 15 bases between them. The V gene's germline CDR1 is SGHNT and CDR2 YYREEE (reference sequence). This CDR3 spans 14 amino acids. CDR3 amino acids: CASSLAAGGGELFF. CDR3 nucleotide sequence: TGTGCCAGCAGCTTGGCCGCGGGAGGCGGGGAACTGTTTTTT.

This clone was seen once. V is TRBV6-1 and J is TRBJ1-2; a possible D gene is TRBD1 (5 bases). Germline assignment: CDR1 MNHNS and CDR2 SASEGT. The CDR3 sequence is 14 residues long. Trimming removed 0 bases from V and 8 bases from J, with 13 bases in between. CDR3 nucleotides: TGTGCCAGCAGTGAAGCAGGAGGGGCGCGGGGCTACACCTTC. It codes for CASSEAGGARGYTF.

The table lists this clone with a few counts. The chain recombines TRBV5-6 with TRBJ2-7, with 9 bases identical to TRBD1. This CDR3 spans 14 amino acids. CDR1 SGHDT and CDR2 YYEEEE come from the germline V gene. Trimming took 2 bases from V and 2 from J; bases not matched to a gene: 2. CDR3 nucleotides: TGTGCCAGCAGCTTTGGGGACAGGGCCTACGAGCAGTACTTC. Translated, it gives CASSFGDRAYEQYF.

This clone was seen only once. The chain links TRBV15 to TRBJ1-5, with D hard to call. V lost 1 base and J lost 5, with 12 bases in between. Germline-derived CDR1 and CDR2 are LNHNV and YYDKDF (reference sequence). This CDR3 has 15 amino acids. The chain's CDR3 is CATSRVGGDDQPQHF. CDR3 bases: TGTGCCACCAGCAGAGTGGGTGGTGACGATCAGCCCCAGCATTTT.

The chain combines TRBV9 with TRBJ2-1; D is unclear. The CDR3 runs to 14 residues. Germline V gives CDR1 SGDLS, CDR2 YYNGEE. Trimming removed 3 bases from V and 0 bases from J, with 7 bases in between. CDR3 sequence (DNA): TGTGCCAGCAGCGGGCAAGGCTCCTACAATGAGCAGTTCTTC. It is translated as CASSGQGSYNEQFF.

The rearrangement uses TRBV5-1 and TRBJ2-5; TRBD2 matches at 13 bases. The CDR3 consists of 16 residues. Germline assignment: CDR1 SGHRS and CDR2 YFSETQ. Trimming took 5 bases from V and 5 from J; bases not matched to a gene: 9. The CDR3 coding sequence is TGCGCCAGCAGAGTAACTAGCGGGAGGGTCAGTGAGACCCAGTACTTC. Its translation is CASRVTSGRVSETQYF.